This T cell receptor beta chain is drawn from a study of blood T cell repertoires in COVID-19. Participant reports of clinical history set cohort assignment. Cohort 3 recovered donors had two negative PCRs, clearance, or symptom resolution. The sample holds one count of this clone. Here immunoSEQ multiplex PCR was the method, and the copy in TCRdb shows in-frame clones only, minus some. The sample records under 200,000 clones, 80% being singletons. This CDR3 is 13 amino acids long. Germline trimming cut 7 bases from V and 4 bases from J; bases unmatched to any gene: 5. This TCR derives from a woman in her fifties or sixties who had recovered from COVID-19. This chain joins TRBV12-3 or TRBV12-4 and TRBJ1-1, with 8 bases matching TRBD1. Input material: PBMCs or T cells enriched from blood (not recorded which). This CDR3 is CASINRGGTEAFF. The CDR3 nucleotides read TGTGCCAGCATCAACAGGGGGGGCACTGAAGCTTTCTTT.